The clone carrying this T cell receptor (beta chain) is judged medium-sized. These data come from a study of neurological immune-mediated disorders. MiXCR was run by TCRdb on the 5' RACE reads, yielding one entry per CDR3 protein. The sample records fewer than 55,000 distinct CDR3 sequences, about 6% being singletons. The CDR3 is 13 amino acids. V was pared by 3 bases and J by 2 bases, with 8 bases between. Germline CDR1 is SGHRS and CDR2 is YFSETQ. Sorted libraries were derived from roughly 910,000 CD4+ or CD8+ T cells. The chain carries TRBV5-1 and TRBJ1-2; D is perhaps TRBD1 (6 bases). The sequenced material came from CD4+ T cells from blood. The receptor was isolated from a woman between 35 and 50 years old in good health. The CDR3 DNA follows: TGCGCCAGCAGCTATGACAGGAACTATGGCTACACCTTC. It is translated as CASSYDRNYGYTF.